The clone carrying this T cell receptor (beta chain) was counted at least ten times. Its specificity is not known. The CDR3 length is 15 residues. Germline CDR1 reads LGHDT; CDR2 reads YNNKEL (reference sequence). The ends were cut back, 1 base at V and 5 bases at J, with 13 bases in the middle. TCRdb ran MiXCR on the 5' RACE reads and lists one entry per CDR3 protein. The sample includes fewer than 350,000 distinct CDR3 sequences, around 10% of them seen just once. This record comes from a study of CD8 T cells in ankylosing spondylitis. Study-wide findings and caveats: The authors reported significant enrichment of disease-linked clones in matched ankylosing spondylitis synovial fluid. In ankylosing spondylitis blood, a motif of roughly eight highly homologous TCR beta variants appeared characteristic.

What was sequenced was blood, either unsorted or a sorted T cell fraction (not recorded which). The sequence was collected from a female donor with ankylosing spondylitis or in good health (not recorded which). The V gene is TRBV3-1, the J gene TRBJ2-3; D not certain. CDR3 sequence (DNA): TGTGCCAGCAGCCAAGGATATAGGGTTGAAGATACGCAGTATTTT. Protein product: CASSQGYRVEDTQYF.